This T cell receptor (beta chain) was recovered during a study of CD8+ T cells in alopecia areata. On this clone itself: Its antigen is as yet unknown.

Once RNA had been extracted, it was reverse transcribed into cDNA to act as the sequencing template. The data were produced by immunoSEQ multiplex PCR, yet TCRdb's version contains in-frame clones alone and is incomplete. Among approximately 98,000 clones listed, almost 60% were seen once. Cell sorting on a FACSAria was used to separate CD4+ and CD8+ T cells from the PBMCs. Findings and caveats of the study: Scalp lesions, especially in alopecia totalis/universalis, had higher clonality than normal scalp. Resident alphabeta T cells of normal skin are also sequenced in scalp samples.

J was trimmed by 8 bases and V by 3 bases; bases with no gene match: 4. The V gene's germline CDR1 is MGHRA and CDR2 YSYEKL. CDR3 length: 14 amino acids. The material sequenced was CD8+ T cells sorted from blood. The sequence derives from a human donor in good health. This rearrangement joins TRBV4-1 to TRBJ1-4; 9 bases align to TRBD1. Here the CDR3 reads CASSHDRGGEKLFF. The CDR3 DNA is TGCGCCAGCAGCCATGACAGGGGGGGCGAAAAACTGTTTTTT.